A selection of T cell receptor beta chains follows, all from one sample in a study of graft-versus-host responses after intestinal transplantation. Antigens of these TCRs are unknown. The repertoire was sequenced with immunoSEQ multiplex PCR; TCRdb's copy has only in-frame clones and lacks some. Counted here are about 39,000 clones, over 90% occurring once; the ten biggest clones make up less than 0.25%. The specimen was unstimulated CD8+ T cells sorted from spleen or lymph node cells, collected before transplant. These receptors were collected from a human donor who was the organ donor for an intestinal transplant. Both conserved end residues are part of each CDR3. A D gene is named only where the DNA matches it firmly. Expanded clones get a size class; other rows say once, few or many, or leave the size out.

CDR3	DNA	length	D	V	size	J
CSVSPGGYEQYF	TGCAGCGTTAGTCCTGGGGGTTACGAGCAGTACTTC	12	-	TRBV29-1	-	TRBJ2-7
CASSLLGQGQFEQYF	TGTGCCAGCAGCTTATTGGGACAGGGGCAGTTCGAGCAGTACTTC	15	TRBD1	TRBV7-9	-	TRBJ2-7
CASSQLGEYYGYTF	TGCGCCAGCAGCCAATTAGGGGAATACTATGGCTACACCTTC	14	-	TRBV4-3	-	TRBJ1-2
CASSIRGTATATNEKLFF	TGTGCCAGCAGCATACGGGGGACAGCTACAGCAACTAATGAAAAACTGTTTTTT	18	TRBD1	TRBV5-6	-	TRBJ1-4
CASSLTGTGGFDEQYF	TGTGCCAGCAGCTTAACGGGGACAGGAGGCTTCGACGAGCAGTACTTC	16	TRBD1	TRBV7-9	-	TRBJ2-7
CARINGSGYGYTF	TGTGCCAGAATTAACGGGAGTGGCTATGGCTACACCTTC	13	-	TRBV2	-	TRBJ1-2
CASSPRRDRVSDTQYF	TGTGCCAGCAGCCCGAGGAGGGACAGGGTTTCAGATACGCAGTATTTT	16	TRBD1	TRBV11-3	-	TRBJ2-3
CASRPGGGWRPQHF	TGTGCCAGCAGGCCGGGAGGGGGGTGGCGGCCCCAGCATTTT	14	-	TRBV27	-	TRBJ1-5
CASSEPQVGVVHNEQFF	TGCGCCAGCAGTGAGCCGCAAGTGGGGGTGGTACACAATGAGCAGTTCTTC	17	-	TRBV10-2	few	TRBJ2-1
CASSEFDGDNSPLHF	TGTGCCAGCAGTGAATTCGATGGGGATAATTCACCCCTCCACTTT	15	-	TRBV6-1	-	TRBJ1-6
CASSFSGGTPTYNEQFF	TGTGCCAGCAGCTTCTCCGGGGGCACCCCCACCTACAATGAGCAGTTCTTC	17	-	TRBV5-4	-	TRBJ2-1
CASSPRYGGPYNEQFF	TGTGCCAGCAGCCCTCGGTACGGGGGACCCTACAATGAGCAGTTCTTC	16	-	TRBV7-2	-	TRBJ2-1
CASSPGGVKSNQPQHF	TGTGCCAGCAGCCCCGGGGGGGTGAAGAGCAATCAGCCCCAGCATTTT	16	-	TRBV5-6	-	TRBJ1-5
CASIPYRRPSSEQYF	TGTGCCAGCATCCCCTATCGGCGGCCTTCGAGCGAGCAGTACTTC	15	-	TRBV7-9	-	TRBJ2-7
CASGTTGGTYEQYF	TGTGCCAGCGGTACAACGGGGGGCACCTACGAGCAGTACTTC	14	-	TRBV27	-	TRBJ2-7
CASSLFVGGGYNEQFF	TGTGCCAGCAGCTTATTCGTGGGGGGGGGCTACAATGAGCAGTTCTTC	16	TRBD2	TRBV7-9	-	TRBJ2-1
CASSDTDTQYF	TGTGCCAGCAGTGATACAGATACGCAGTATTTT	11	-	TRBV2	-	TRBJ2-3
CAISESSQGPQGEQYF	TGTGCCATCAGTGAGTCCTCCCAGGGCCCACAGGGCGAGCAGTACTTC	16	-	TRBV10-3	-	TRBJ2-7
CASSPGNEQFF	TGCGCCAGCAGCCCCGGCAATGAGCAGTTCTTC	11	-	TRBV4-1	-	TRBJ2-1
CASSQEGGLSTDTQYF	TGCGCCAGCAGCCAAGAGGGAGGACTATCTACAGATACGCAGTATTTT	16	-	TRBV4-3	-	TRBJ2-3
CASSVTGGGTEAFF	TGTGCCAGTAGTGTAACAGGGGGTGGCACTGAAGCTTTCTTT	14	TRBD1	TRBV19	-	TRBJ1-1
CASTSGGYEQYF	TGTGCCAGCACTAGCGGGGGCTACGAGCAGTACTTC	12	TRBD2	TRBV7-9	-	TRBJ2-7
CASSQVTWGSPLHF	TGCGCCAGCAGCCAGGTCACATGGGGTTCACCCCTCCACTTT	14	-	TRBV4-3	once	TRBJ1-6
CAWGTGWAPYEQYF	TGTGCCTGGGGGACAGGGTGGGCACCCTACGAGCAGTACTTC	14	TRBD1	TRBV30	-	TRBJ2-7
CACSDRHYGYTF	TGTGCCTGTTCGGACAGGCACTATGGCTACACCTTC	12	TRBD1	TRBV30	-	TRBJ1-2
CASSEGPGTSGGNEQFF	TGTGCCAGCAGCGAGGGCCCCGGGACTAGCGGGGGAAATGAGCAGTTCTTC	17	TRBD2	TRBV9	-	TRBJ2-1
CAWSIGGYYNEQFF	TGTGCCTGGAGTATCGGGGGGTACTACAATGAGCAGTTCTTC	14	TRBD2	TRBV30	-	TRBJ2-1
CASSFNSGASNEKLFF	TGTGCCAGCAGTTTCAATTCAGGGGCCAGTAATGAAAAACTGTTTTTT	16	-	TRBV4-2	-	TRBJ1-4
CASSLLRGTDTQYF	TGTGCCAGCAGCTTGTTAAGGGGAACAGATACGCAGTATTTT	14	-	TRBV7-8	-	TRBJ2-3
CASSLGLAVGHEQFF	TGCGCCAGCAGCTTGGGACTAGCGGTAGGACATGAGCAGTTCTTC	15	TRBD2	TRBV5-1	-	TRBJ2-1
CASSLVGGQGYNSPLHF	TGTGCCAGCAGCTTAGTCGGAGGACAGGGCTATAATTCACCCCTCCACTTT	17	TRBD1	TRBV7-8	once	TRBJ1-6